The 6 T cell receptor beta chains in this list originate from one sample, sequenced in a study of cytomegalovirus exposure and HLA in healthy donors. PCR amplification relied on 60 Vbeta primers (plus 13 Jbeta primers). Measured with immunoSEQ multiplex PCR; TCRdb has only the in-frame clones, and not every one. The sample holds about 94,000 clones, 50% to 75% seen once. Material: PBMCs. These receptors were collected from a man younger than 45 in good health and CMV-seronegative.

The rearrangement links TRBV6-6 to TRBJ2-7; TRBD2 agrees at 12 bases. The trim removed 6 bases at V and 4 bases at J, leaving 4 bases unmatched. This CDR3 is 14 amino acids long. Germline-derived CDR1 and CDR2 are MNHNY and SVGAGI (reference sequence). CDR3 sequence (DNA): TGTGCCAGCAGCCCACTAGCGGGAGGTTACGAGCAGTACTTC. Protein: CASSPLAGGYEQYF.

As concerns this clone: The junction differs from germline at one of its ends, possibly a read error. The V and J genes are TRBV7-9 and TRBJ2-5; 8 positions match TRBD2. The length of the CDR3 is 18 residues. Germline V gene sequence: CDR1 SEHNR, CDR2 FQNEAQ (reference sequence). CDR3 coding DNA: TGTTCCAGCAGCCCTTATTGGGGACGGGGGGGAAACCAAGAGACCCAGTACTTC. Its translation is CSSSPYWGRGGNQETQYF.

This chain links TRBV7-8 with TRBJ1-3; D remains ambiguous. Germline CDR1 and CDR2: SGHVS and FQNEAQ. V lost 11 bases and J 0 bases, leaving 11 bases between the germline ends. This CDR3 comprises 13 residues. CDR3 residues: CACSRLSGNTIYF. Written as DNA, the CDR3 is TGTGCCTGCTCGCGGCTCTCTGGAAACACCATATATTTT.

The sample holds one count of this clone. The CDR3 region is CASSPTRGSYEQYF. Here the CDR3 DNA reads TGTGCCAGCAGCCCCACTCGGGGGTCCTACGAGCAGTACTTC. The rearrangement uses TRBV7-3 and TRBJ2-7, with D possibly being TRBD2 (6 bases). In germline, CDR1 is SGHTA, CDR2 FQGTGA. CDR3 length: 14 amino acids. V was cut by 5 bases and J by 1 base, with 12 bases left in between.

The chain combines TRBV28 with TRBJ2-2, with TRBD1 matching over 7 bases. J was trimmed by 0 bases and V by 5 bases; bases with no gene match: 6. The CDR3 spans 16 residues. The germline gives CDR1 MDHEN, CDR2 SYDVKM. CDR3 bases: TGTGCCAGCAGTGACCCCGGGACAGCGAACACCGGGGAGCTGTTTTTT. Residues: CASSDPGTANTGELFF. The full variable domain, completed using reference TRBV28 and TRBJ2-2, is DVKVTQSSRYLVKRTGEKVFLECVQDMDHENMFWYRQDPGLGLRLIYFSYDVKMKEKGDIPEGYSVSREKKERFSLILESASTNQTSMYLCASSDPGTANTGELFFGEGSRLTVL.

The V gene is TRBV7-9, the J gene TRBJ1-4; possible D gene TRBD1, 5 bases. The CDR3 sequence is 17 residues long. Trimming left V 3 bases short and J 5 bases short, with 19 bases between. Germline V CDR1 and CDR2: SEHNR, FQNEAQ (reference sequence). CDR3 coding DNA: TGTGCCAGCAGCTTTTTTCGGTATCGGGAGGGGAATGAAAAACTGTTTTTT. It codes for CASSFFRYREGNEKLFF.